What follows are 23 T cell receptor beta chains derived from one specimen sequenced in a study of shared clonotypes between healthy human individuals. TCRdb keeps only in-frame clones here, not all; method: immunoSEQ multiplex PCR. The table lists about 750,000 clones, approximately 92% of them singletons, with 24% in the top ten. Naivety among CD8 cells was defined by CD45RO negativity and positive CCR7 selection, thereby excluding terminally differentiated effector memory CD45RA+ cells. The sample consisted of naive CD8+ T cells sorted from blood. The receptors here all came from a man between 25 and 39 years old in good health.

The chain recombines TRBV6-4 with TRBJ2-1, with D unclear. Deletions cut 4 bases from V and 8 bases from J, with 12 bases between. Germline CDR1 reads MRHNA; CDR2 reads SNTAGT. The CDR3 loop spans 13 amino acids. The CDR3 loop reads CASSAFGLDEQFF. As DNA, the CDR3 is TGTGCCAGCAGTGCATTTGGCCTTGATGAGCAGTTCTTC.

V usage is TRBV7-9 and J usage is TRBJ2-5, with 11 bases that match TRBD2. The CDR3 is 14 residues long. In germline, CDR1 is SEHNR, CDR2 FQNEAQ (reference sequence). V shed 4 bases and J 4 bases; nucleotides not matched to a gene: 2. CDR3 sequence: CASSYLAGGETQYF. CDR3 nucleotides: TGTGCCAGCAGCTACCTAGCGGGAGGAGAGACCCAGTACTTC.

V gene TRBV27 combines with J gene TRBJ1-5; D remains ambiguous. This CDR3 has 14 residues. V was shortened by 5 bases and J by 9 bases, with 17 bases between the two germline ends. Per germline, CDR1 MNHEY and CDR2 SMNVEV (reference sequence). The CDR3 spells CASSRGVSLRPQHF. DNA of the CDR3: TGTGCCAGCAGTCGCGGGGTTTCGTTACGGCCCCAGCATTTT.

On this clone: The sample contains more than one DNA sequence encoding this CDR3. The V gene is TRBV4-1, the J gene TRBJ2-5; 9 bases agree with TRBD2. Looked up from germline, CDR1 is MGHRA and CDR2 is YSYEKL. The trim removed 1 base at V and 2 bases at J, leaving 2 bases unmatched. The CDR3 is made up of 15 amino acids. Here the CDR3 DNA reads TGCGCCAGCAGCCAAGGCCTAGCGGGGCAAGAGACCCAGTACTTC. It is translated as CASSQGLAGQETQYF.

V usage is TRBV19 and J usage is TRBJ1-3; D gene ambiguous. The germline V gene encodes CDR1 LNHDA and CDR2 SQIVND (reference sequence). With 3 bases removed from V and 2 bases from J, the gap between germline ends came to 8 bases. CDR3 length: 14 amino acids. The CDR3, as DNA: TGTGCCAGTAGTATCGGGGAGACTGGAAACACCATATATTTT. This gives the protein CASSIGETGNTIYF. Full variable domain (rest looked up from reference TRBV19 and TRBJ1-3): DGGITQSPKYLFRKEGQNVTLSCEQNLNHDAMYWYRQDPGQGLRLIYYSQIVNDFQKGDIAEGYSVSREKKESFPLTVTSAQKNPTAFYLCASSIGETGNTIYFGEGSWLTVV.

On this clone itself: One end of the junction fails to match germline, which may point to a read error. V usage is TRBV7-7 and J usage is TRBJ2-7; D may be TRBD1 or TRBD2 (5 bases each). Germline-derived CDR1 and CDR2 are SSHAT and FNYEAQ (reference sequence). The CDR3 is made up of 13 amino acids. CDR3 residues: CASSLRGTDEQYF. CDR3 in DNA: TGTGCTAGCAGCTTGAGGGGTACGGACGAGCAGTACTTC.

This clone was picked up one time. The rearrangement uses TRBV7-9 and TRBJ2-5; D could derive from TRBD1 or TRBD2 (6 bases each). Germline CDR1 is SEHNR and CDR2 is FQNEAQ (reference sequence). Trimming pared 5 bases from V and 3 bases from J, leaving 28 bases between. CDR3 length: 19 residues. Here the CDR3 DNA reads TGTGCCAGCAGCGTCCTTAACGTGGGGGGCTCCAAGGTAGAAGAGACCCAGTACTTC. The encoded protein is CASSVLNVGGSKVEETQYF.

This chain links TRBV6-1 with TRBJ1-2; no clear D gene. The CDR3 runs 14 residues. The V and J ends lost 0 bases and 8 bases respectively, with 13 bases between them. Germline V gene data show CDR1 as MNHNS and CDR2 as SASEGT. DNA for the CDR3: TGTGCCAGCAGTGAAGCTTTCGGGGTGGACGGCTACACCTTC. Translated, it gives CASSEAFGVDGYTF.

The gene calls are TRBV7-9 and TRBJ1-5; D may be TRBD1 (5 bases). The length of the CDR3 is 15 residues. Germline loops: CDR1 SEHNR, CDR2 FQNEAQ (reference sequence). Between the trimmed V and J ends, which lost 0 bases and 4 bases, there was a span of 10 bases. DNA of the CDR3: TGTGCCAGCAGCTTAGCAACTGGGGGGAATCAGCCCCAGCATTTT. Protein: CASSLATGGNQPQHF.

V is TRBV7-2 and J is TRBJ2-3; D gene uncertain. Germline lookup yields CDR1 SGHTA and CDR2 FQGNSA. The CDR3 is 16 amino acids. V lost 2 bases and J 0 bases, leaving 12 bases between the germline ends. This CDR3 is CASSLRWDKSTDTQYF. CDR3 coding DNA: TGTGCCAGCAGCTTACGGTGGGATAAGAGCACAGATACGCAGTATTTT.

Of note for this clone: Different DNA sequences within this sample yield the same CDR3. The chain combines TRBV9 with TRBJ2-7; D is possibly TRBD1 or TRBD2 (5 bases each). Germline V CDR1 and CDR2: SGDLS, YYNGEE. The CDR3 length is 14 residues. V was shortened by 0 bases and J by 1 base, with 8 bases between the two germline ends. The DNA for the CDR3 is TGTGCCAGCAGCGTAGGAGGGGATTCCTACGAGCAGTACTTC. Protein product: CASSVGGDSYEQYF.

CDR3 in amino acids: CASSVGQDNEQFF. In nucleotides, the CDR3 is TGTGCCAGTAGTGTGGGACAAGACAATGAGCAGTTCTTC. The chain links TRBV19 to TRBJ2-1; tentative D call: TRBD1 (6 bases). The CDR3 totals 13 residues. V lost 5 bases and J 5 bases, leaving 10 bases between the germline ends. Germline loops: CDR1 LNHDA, CDR2 SQIVND (reference sequence). Supplemented by reference TRBV19 and TRBJ2-1, the full variable domain reads DGGITQSPKYLFRKEGQNVTLSCEQNLNHDAMYWYRQDPGQGLRLIYYSQIVNDFQKGDIAEGYSVSREKKESFPLTVTSAQKNPTAFYLCASSVGQDNEQFFGPGTRLTVL.

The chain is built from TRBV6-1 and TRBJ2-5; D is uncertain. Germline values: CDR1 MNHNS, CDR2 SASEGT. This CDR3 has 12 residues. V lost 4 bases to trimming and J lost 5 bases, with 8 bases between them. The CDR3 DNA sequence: TGTGCCAGCAGTGGGACGGTTGAGACCCAGTACTTC. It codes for CASSGTVETQYF.

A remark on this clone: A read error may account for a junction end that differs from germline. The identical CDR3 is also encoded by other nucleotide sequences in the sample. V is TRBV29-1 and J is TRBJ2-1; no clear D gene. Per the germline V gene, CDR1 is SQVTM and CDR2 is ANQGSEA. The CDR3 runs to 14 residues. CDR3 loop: CSVEGPSSYNEQFF. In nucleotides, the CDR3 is TGCAGCGTCGAAGGGCCTAGCTCCTACAATGAGCAGTTCTTC.

CDR3 coding DNA: TGTGCCAGCAGTTTATCGCCGCTAGCGGGAGGGCTCATGGAGTGGTTCTTC. It yields the protein CASSLSPLAGGLMEWFF. The chain links TRBV28 to TRBJ2-1, with TRBD2 matching 12 bases. The CDR3 length is 17 residues. Germline assignment: CDR1 MDHEN and CDR2 SYDVKM. Trimming cost V 1 base and J 15 bases; bases outside gene matches: 16.

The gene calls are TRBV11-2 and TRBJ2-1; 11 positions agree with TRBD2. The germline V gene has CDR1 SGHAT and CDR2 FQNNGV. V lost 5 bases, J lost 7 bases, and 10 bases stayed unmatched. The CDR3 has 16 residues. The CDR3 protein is CASSVQPGLAANEQFF. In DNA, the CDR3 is TGTGCCAGCAGCGTTCAACCGGGACTAGCGGCAAATGAGCAGTTCTTC. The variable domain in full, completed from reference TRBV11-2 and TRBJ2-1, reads EAGVAQSPRYKIIEKRQSVAFWCNPISGHATLYWYQQILGQGPKLLIQFQNNGVVDDSQLPKDRFSAERLKGVDSTLKIQPAKLEDSAVYLCASSVQPGLAANEQFFGPGTRLTVL.

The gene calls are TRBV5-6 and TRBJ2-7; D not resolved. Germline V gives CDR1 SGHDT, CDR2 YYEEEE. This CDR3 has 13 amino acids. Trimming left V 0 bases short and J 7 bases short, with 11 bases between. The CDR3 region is CASSLELTLEQYF. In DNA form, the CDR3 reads TGTGCCAGCAGCTTGGAGCTAACCTTGGAGCAGTACTTC.

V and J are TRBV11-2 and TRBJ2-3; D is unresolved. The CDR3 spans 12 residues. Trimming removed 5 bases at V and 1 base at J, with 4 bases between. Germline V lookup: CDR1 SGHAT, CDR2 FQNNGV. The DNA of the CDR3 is TGTGCCAGCAGCAAAGGCACAGATACGCAGTATTTT. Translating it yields CASSKGTDTQYF.

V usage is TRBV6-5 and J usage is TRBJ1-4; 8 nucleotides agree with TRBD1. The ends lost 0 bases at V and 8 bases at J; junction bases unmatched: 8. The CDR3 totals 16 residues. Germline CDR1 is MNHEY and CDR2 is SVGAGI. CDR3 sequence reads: CASSYSDGQGGEKLFF. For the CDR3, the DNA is TGTGCCAGCAGTTACTCGGACGGACAGGGCGGGGAAAAACTGTTTTTT.

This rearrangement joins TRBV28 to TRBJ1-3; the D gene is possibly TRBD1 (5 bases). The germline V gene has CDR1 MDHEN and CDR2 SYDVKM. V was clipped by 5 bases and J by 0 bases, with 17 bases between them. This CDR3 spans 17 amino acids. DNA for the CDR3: TGTGCCAGCAGTCCCCCTCAAGGGGAGCCCTCTGGAAACACCATATATTTT. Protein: CASSPPQGEPSGNTIYF.

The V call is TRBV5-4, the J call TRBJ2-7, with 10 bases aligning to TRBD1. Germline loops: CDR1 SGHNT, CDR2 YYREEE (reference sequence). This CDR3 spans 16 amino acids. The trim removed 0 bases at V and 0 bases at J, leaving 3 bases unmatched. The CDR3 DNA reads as TGTGCCAGCAGCTTGGCGGGACAGGGGAGCTCCTACGAGCAGTACTTC. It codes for CASSLAGQGSSYEQYF.

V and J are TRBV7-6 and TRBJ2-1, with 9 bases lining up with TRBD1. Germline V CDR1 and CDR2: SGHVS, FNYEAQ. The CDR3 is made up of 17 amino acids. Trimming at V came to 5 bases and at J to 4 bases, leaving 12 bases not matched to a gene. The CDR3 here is CASSNLQGARIYNEQFF. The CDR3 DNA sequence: TGTGCCAGCAGCAACCTACAGGGGGCCCGTATTTACAATGAGCAGTTCTTC. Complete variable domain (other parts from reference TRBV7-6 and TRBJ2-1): GAGVSQSPRYKVTKRGQDVALRCDPISGHVSLYWYRQALGQGPEFLTYFNYEAQQDKSGLPNDRFSAERPEGSISTLTIQRTEQRDSAMYRCASSNLQGARIYNEQFFGPGTRLTVL.

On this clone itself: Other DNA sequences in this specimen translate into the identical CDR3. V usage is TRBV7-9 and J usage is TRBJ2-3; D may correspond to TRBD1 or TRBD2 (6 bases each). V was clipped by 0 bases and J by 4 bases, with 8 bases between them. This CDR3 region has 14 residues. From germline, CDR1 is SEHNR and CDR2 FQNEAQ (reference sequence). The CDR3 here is CASSLAGGADTQYF. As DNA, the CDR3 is TGTGCCAGCAGCTTAGCCGGGGGCGCAGATACGCAGTATTTT.